A selection of T cell receptor beta chains follows, all from one sample in a study of high-grade serous ovarian cancer treatment subgroups. Sequencing was performed with immunoSEQ multiplex PCR; in TCRdb, only in-frame clones are kept and a portion is missing. The sample has about 16,000 clones, approximately 73% seen once. The sequencing input was tumor tissue. These receptors were taken from a human donor with high-grade serous ovarian cancer. The CDR3 runs from the conserved cysteine through the conserved F or W. The D gene is left open where the match is weak. Part of the rows lack a size; the others show once, few, many or a class for expanded clones.

J gene: TRBJ1-3
clone size: NA
V gene: TRBV7-2
D gene: NA
CDR3 DNA: TGTGCCAGCAGCTTGCAGACAGCAGGAAACACCATATATTTT
CDR3 protein: CASSLQTAGNTIYF

J gene: TRBJ2-1
clone size: few
V gene: TRBV4-3
D gene: NA
CDR3 DNA: TGCGCCAGCAGCCAAGGACTACCGGGGAATGAGCAGTTCTTC
CDR3 protein: CASSQGLPGNEQFF

J gene: TRBJ2-5
clone size: NA
V gene: TRBV6-1
D gene: TRBD1
CDR3 DNA: TGTGCCAGCAGTATACCGGGACAGGAAAAAGAGACCCAGTACTTC
CDR3 protein: CASSIPGQEKETQYF

J gene: TRBJ1-2
clone size: NA
V gene: TRBV6-1
D gene: TRBD1
CDR3 DNA: TGTGCCAGCAATTCTCCGGACAGGGGGAACTATGGCTACACCTTC
CDR3 protein: CASNSPDRGNYGYTF

J gene: TRBJ2-3
clone size: NA
V gene: TRBV4-2
D gene: TRBD2
CDR3 DNA: TGTGCCAGCAGCCAAGTTGGGGCTAGCGGGCGTAGGCAGTATTTT
CDR3 protein: CASSQVGASGRRQYF

J gene: TRBJ1-2
clone size: medium-sized
V gene: TRBV6-5
D gene: NA
CDR3 DNA: TGTGCCAGCAGCCTGGGGGGGGCCGAGTATGGCTACACCTTC
CDR3 protein: CASSLGGAEYGYTF

J gene: TRBJ1-5
clone size: medium-sized
V gene: TRBV6-6
D gene: NA
CDR3 DNA: TGTGCCAGCAGTCACTTAAGGGGTTCCAATCAGCCCCAGCATTTT
CDR3 protein: CASSHLRGSNQPQHF

J gene: TRBJ2-3
clone size: NA
V gene: TRBV5-5
D gene: NA
CDR3 DNA: TGTGCCAGCAGCCTGGACACAGATACGCAGTATTTT
CDR3 protein: CASSLDTDTQYF

J gene: TRBJ2-3
clone size: NA
V gene: TRBV14
D gene: NA
CDR3 DNA: TGTGCCAGCAGTATGGGGGGCGAGCAAGATACGCAGTATTTT
CDR3 protein: CASSMGGEQDTQYF

J gene: TRBJ1-2
clone size: few
V gene: TRBV4-1
D gene: NA
CDR3 DNA: TGCGCCAGCAGCCTACGGGACGCGGGATATGGCTACACCTTC
CDR3 protein: CASSLRDAGYGYTF

J gene: TRBJ2-5
clone size: NA
V gene: TRBV9
D gene: NA
CDR3 DNA: TGTGCCAGCAGCGAGACAGGCTTTCGGGAGACCCAGTACTTC
CDR3 protein: CASSETGFRETQYF

J gene: TRBJ1-2
clone size: few
V gene: TRBV5-1
D gene: NA
CDR3 DNA: TGCGCCAGCAGCTTGGGCTCCGGAGGGCAGGGACTAAGCTACACCTTC
CDR3 protein: CASSLGSGGQGLSYTF

J gene: TRBJ2-7
clone size: NA
V gene: TRBV28
D gene: NA
CDR3 DNA: TGTGCCAGCAGTTTCCGGTGGGACGAGCAGTACTTC
CDR3 protein: CASSFRWDEQYF

J gene: TRBJ2-1
clone size: NA
V gene: TRBV7-3
D gene: TRBD2
CDR3 DNA: TGTGCCAGCAGCTCCCGGACTAGCGCTCACAATGAGCAGTTCTTC
CDR3 protein: CASSSRTSAHNEQFF

J gene: TRBJ2-5
clone size: NA
V gene: TRBV5-1
D gene: TRBD2
CDR3 DNA: TGCGCCAGCAGCTTGGCGGGACTAGCGGGGGCAGAGACCCAGTACTTC
CDR3 protein: CASSLAGLAGAETQYF

J gene: TRBJ2-5
clone size: NA
V gene: TRBV4-3
D gene: NA
CDR3 DNA: TGCGCCAGCAGCCACCAAGGGGATCGGACCCAGTACTTC
CDR3 protein: CASSHQGDRTQYF

J gene: TRBJ2-1
clone size: few
V gene: TRBV30
D gene: TRBD2
CDR3 DNA: TGTGCCTGGAGTGTGGTACTAGCGGGGGGGGGTGAGCAGTTCTTC
CDR3 protein: CAWSVVLAGGGEQFF

J gene: TRBJ2-7
clone size: NA
V gene: TRBV6-6
D gene: TRBD1
CDR3 DNA: TGTGCCAGCAGCTTCGGACAGGGCGGCGAGCAGTACTTC
CDR3 protein: CASSFGQGGEQYF

J gene: TRBJ2-7
clone size: NA
V gene: TRBV2
D gene: TRBD1
CDR3 DNA: TGTGCCAGCGGGGAGAGACAGGGTTCCTACGAGCAGTACTTC
CDR3 protein: CASGERQGSYEQYF

J gene: TRBJ2-7
clone size: NA
V gene: TRBV5-6
D gene: TRBD1
CDR3 DNA: TGTGCCAGCAGCCACAGGGGGCAGAGCTCCTACGAGCAGTACTTC
CDR3 protein: CASSHRGQSSYEQYF

J gene: TRBJ2-7
clone size: NA
V gene: TRBV15
D gene: TRBD2
CDR3 DNA: TGTGCCACCAGCAGAGATACTAGCGGGGGCTACGAGCAGTACTTC
CDR3 protein: CATSRDTSGGYEQYF

J gene: TRBJ2-1
clone size: NA
V gene: TRBV5-1
D gene: NA
CDR3 DNA: TGCGCCAGCCGATCCCCCGCGGGCCCAAACAATGAGCAGTTCTTC
CDR3 protein: CASRSPAGPNNEQFF